Below are 18 T cell receptor beta chains sequenced from a single sample in a study of PD-1 blockade in classical Hodgkin lymphoma. Every one of the patients relapsed after autologous stem cell transplantation (brentuximab vedotin exposure was variable). Assay used: immunoSEQ multiplex PCR; TCRdb lists only in-frame clones, some missing. The sample contains some 96,000 clones, over 80% of which appear only once. Sequenced material: peripheral blood mononuclear cells (PBMCs), taken at baseline. Source of these receptors: a human donor with classical Hodgkin lymphoma.

The chain carries TRBV11-3 and TRBJ2-1, with 9 bases fitting TRBD2. Germline CDR1 reads SGHNT; CDR2 reads YENEEA. The CDR3 is made up of 15 amino acids. V was clipped by 5 bases and J by 0 bases; unmatched bases: 2. CDR3 sequence (DNA): TGTGCCAGCAGCGTTAGCGGGAGCTCCTACAATGAGCAGTTCTTC. It encodes CASSVSGSSYNEQFF.

This clone was counted a single time. V is TRBV5-1 and J is TRBJ2-3, with TRBD2 identical over 9 bases. Germline V CDR1 and CDR2: SGHRS, YFSETQ. The CDR3 length is 17 residues. V dropped 4 bases and J dropped 5; count of bases not matched to a gene: 14. Here the CDR3 reads CASSLSGGGRGVDTQYF. The CDR3 DNA reads TGCGCCAGCAGCCTCTCCGGCGGCGGGAGGGGCGTAGATACGCAGTATTTT.

V usage is TRBV18 and J usage is TRBJ1-3; TRBD1 might be the D (6 bases). The germline CDR1 and CDR2 sequences are KGHSH and LQKENI. The CDR3 is made up of 14 amino acids. Trimming removed 4 bases at V and 3 bases at J, with 10 bases between. The CDR3 bases are TGTGCCAGCTCACAACAGGGTTTTGGAAACACCATATATTTT. This sequence encodes CASSQQGFGNTIYF.

The gene calls are TRBV6-5 and TRBJ2-7, with D possibly matching TRBD2 (5 bases). The CDR3 runs 14 residues. Germline CDR1 is MNHEY and CDR2 is SVGAGI. V lost 5 bases to trimming and J lost 6 bases, with 17 bases between them. This CDR3 reads CASSPVPASGEQYF. CDR3 nucleotide sequence: TGTGCCAGCAGTCCGGTCCCGGCGAGCGGCGAGCAGTACTTC.

V is TRBV7-2 and J is TRBJ1-1; D is unclear. V lost 5 bases, J lost 3 bases, and 10 bases lay in between. The length of the CDR3 is 13 residues. Per the germline V gene, CDR1 is SGHTA and CDR2 is FQGNSA. Here the CDR3 reads CASSKHRDTEAFF. CDR3 in DNA: TGTGCCAGCAGCAAACACCGGGACACTGAAGCTTTCTTT.

The chain carries TRBV30 and TRBJ1-1, with D perhaps matching TRBD1 (5 bases). The CDR3 is 12 amino acids. The germline CDR1 and CDR2 sequences are GTSNPN and SVGIG (reference sequence). Between the trimmed V and J ends, which lost 5 bases and 6 bases, there was a span of 13 bases. This chain's CDR3 is CAWWQGGSEAFF. CDR3 in DNA: TGTGCCTGGTGGCAGGGAGGGTCTGAAGCTTTCTTT.

The chain is built from TRBV7-3 and TRBJ1-2; D is unclear. CDR1 is SGHTA and CDR2 is FQGTGA in the germline V gene. Between the trimmed V and J ends, which lost 3 bases and 5 bases, there was a span of 4 bases. The CDR3 contains 11 residues. DNA for the CDR3: TGTGCCAGCAGCTTTGGGTATGGCTACACCTTC. Protein: CASSFGYGYTF.

This clone was counted a single time. V gene TRBV28 combines with J gene TRBJ2-1; the match to TRBD2 covers 12 bases. The ends lost 8 bases at V and 4 bases at J; junction bases unmatched: 9. Per the germline V gene, CDR1 is MDHEN and CDR2 is SYDVKM. There are 16 residues in the CDR3. CDR3 sequence reads: CASVTPSGRGYNEQFF. The CDR3 DNA sequence: TGTGCCAGCGTAACCCCTAGCGGGAGGGGATACAATGAGCAGTTCTTC.

The genes are TRBV4-1 and TRBJ1-4, with D unresolved. The CDR3 length is 16 residues. Trimming pared 1 base from V and 4 bases from J, leaving 13 bases between. Germline values: CDR1 MGHRA, CDR2 YSYEKL. The CDR3 loop reads CASSQVQSRDNEKLFF. Written as DNA, the CDR3 is TGCGCCAGCAGCCAAGTACAGTCGAGGGATAATGAAAAACTGTTTTTT.

The J gene is TRBJ1-3, the V gene TRBV9, with D possibly being TRBD1 (6 bases). This CDR3 spans 14 amino acids. Germline V gene lookup returns CDR1 SGDLS and CDR2 YYNGEE. V was clipped by 3 bases and J by 4 bases, with 11 bases between them. CDR3 sequence (DNA): TGTGCCAGCAGCGAACAGGGTCAAGGAAACACCATATATTTT. It specifies CASSEQGQGNTIYF.

The chain links TRBV5-8 to TRBJ2-7; the D gene is possibly TRBD2 (6 bases). The V gene's germline CDR1 is SGHTS and CDR2 YDEGEE. The CDR3 has 15 amino acids. V shed 3 bases and J shed 0 bases, with 13 bases lying between them. CDR3 nucleotides: TGTGCCAGCAGCTGGAGGGGCTCCAGCTCCTACGAGCAGTACTTC. It codes for CASSWRGSSSYEQYF.

The chain joins TRBV9 to TRBJ2-5; 13 nucleotides line up with TRBD2. Germline CDR1 SGDLS, CDR2 YYNGEE. The CDR3 is 18 residues long. V trimming: 4 bases; J trimming: 1 base; junction bases outside the gene matches: 10. For the CDR3, the DNA is TGTGCCAGCAGCTCCCGACTAGCGGGAGGACTTCCCCAAGAGACCCAGTACTTC. Translation: CASSSRLAGGLPQETQYF. Using reference TRBV9 and TRBJ2-5 for the parts outside the CDR3, the full variable domain is DSGVTQTPKHLITATGQRVTLRCSPRSGDLSVYWYQQSLDQGLQFLIQYYNGEERAKGNILERFSAQQFPDLHSELNLSSLELGDSALYFCASSSRLAGGLPQETQYFGPGTRLLVL.

The table lists this clone with a count of one. The rearrangement uses TRBV18 and TRBJ2-2; D may correspond to TRBD1 or TRBD2 (6 bases each). The CDR3 loop spans 16 amino acids. Looked up from germline, CDR1 is KGHSH and CDR2 is LQKENI. Trimming pared 6 bases from V and 0 bases from J, leaving 14 bases between. The CDR3 sequence: CASSPLGGSNTGELFF. CDR3 DNA: TGTGCCAGCTCGCCTCTCGGGGGCTCGAACACCGGGGAGCTGTTTTTT.

Details on this clone: Additional DNA sequences in this sample encode the identical CDR3. The rearrangement joins TRBV20-1 to TRBJ2-5, with D unresolved. Germline loops: CDR1 DFQATT, CDR2 SNEGSKA (reference sequence). This CDR3 comprises 10 residues. V gave up 6 bases and J gave up 3 bases, with 5 bases separating them. CDR3 sequence: CSASEETQYF. CDR3 coding DNA: TGCAGTGCGAGCGAAGAGACCCAGTACTTC.

The chain is built from TRBV5-6 and TRBJ1-5, with D hard to call. V was shortened by 1 base and J by 6 bases, with 20 bases between the two germline ends. This CDR3 spans 17 amino acids. Germline CDR1 and CDR2: SGHDT and YYEEEE. The CDR3 bases are TGTGCCAGCAGCTTGTGGCATTCTCGCTCTCCGGGTCAGCCCCAGCATTTT. Its translation is CASSLWHSRSPGQPQHF. The complete variable domain, with remaining parts taken from reference TRBV5-6 and TRBJ1-5, reads DAGVTQSPTHLIKTRGQQVTLRCSPKSGHDTVSWYQQALGQGPQFIFQYYEEEERQRGNFPDRFSGHQFPNYSSELNVNALLLGDSALYLCASSLWHSRSPGQPQHFGDGTRLSIL.

The J gene is TRBJ2-2, the V gene TRBV7-9; D is perhaps TRBD1 or TRBD2 (5 bases each). With 5 bases removed from V and 2 bases from J, the gap between germline ends came to 12 bases. CDR1 and CDR2 (germline): SEHNR, FQNEAQ (reference sequence). CDR3 length: 15 residues. The CDR3 region is CASSRGGPNTGELFF. DNA of the CDR3: TGTGCCAGCAGCCGGGGCGGACCTAACACCGGGGAGCTGTTTTTT. Variable domain in full (rest from reference TRBV7-9 and TRBJ2-2): DTGVSQNPRHKITKRGQNVTFRCDPISEHNRLYWYRQTLGQGPEFLTYFQNEAQLEKSRLLSDRFSAERPKGSFSTLEIQRTEQGDSAMYLCASSRGGPNTGELFFGEGSRLTVL.

This clone was seen a few times. The chain employs TRBV29-1 and TRBJ2-1; possibly TRBD1 for D (7 bases). Trimming left V 4 bases short and J 6 bases short, with 19 bases between. The CDR3 covers 15 residues. The germline V gene encodes CDR1 SQVTM and CDR2 ANQGSEA. In nucleotides, the CDR3 is TGCAGCGTTGGAGCCCCCAGGGGGGTACTCAATGAGCAGTTCTTC. This translates into CSVGAPRGVLNEQFF.

In its sample, this clone was seen once. V usage is TRBV28 and J usage is TRBJ1-4; D gene uncertain. The CDR3 loop spans 12 amino acids. Trimming took 7 bases from V and 8 from J, leaving 11 bases between them. Germline V CDR1 and CDR2: MDHEN, SYDVKM. The CDR3 sequence is CASTVGYEKLFF. The CDR3 DNA follows: TGTGCCAGCACCGTAGGGTACGAAAAACTGTTTTTT.